Below are 6 T cell receptor beta chains sequenced from a single sample in a study of blood T cell repertoires in COVID-19. The assay was immunoSEQ multiplex PCR, and TCRdb's table has in-frame clones only and misses some. This sample has about 190,000 clones, with around 85% found just once. The material sequenced was peripheral blood. The receptor source for this set is a man older than 75 with COVID-19, enrolled during active disease.

This chain uses TRBV4-3 with TRBJ1-2; 7 bases are shared with TRBD1. Per germline, CDR1 LGHNA and CDR2 YSLEER. With 3 bases clipped from V and 4 bases from J, the junction kept 8 bases outside the gene matches. The CDR3 covers 15 residues. The CDR3 protein is CASSQEGQTPYGYTF. The CDR3 DNA is TGCGCCAGCAGCCAGGAGGGACAGACCCCCTATGGCTACACCTTC.

This clone appeared once. The chain's CDR3 is CASSLAHAGGTDTQYF. As DNA, the CDR3 is TGTGCCAGCAGCTTGGCCCACGCAGGCGGCACAGATACGCAGTATTTT. The chain has TRBV5-5 and TRBJ2-3, with D unclear. This CDR3 contains 16 residues. The germline V and J ends were trimmed by 0 bases and 1 base, with 12 bases remaining between them. Germline V CDR1 and CDR2: SGHKS, YYEKEE (reference sequence).

This clone came up once. The chain couples TRBV11-3 to TRBJ2-1, with 9 bases identical to TRBD2. With V trimmed by 5 bases and J by 8 bases, 10 bases remained unmatched. Looked up from germline, CDR1 is SGHNT and CDR2 is YENEEA. The CDR3 consists of 15 residues. The CDR3 reads CASSRRSGGLDEQFF. Here the CDR3 DNA reads TGTGCCAGCAGCCGGAGGAGCGGGGGGTTGGATGAGCAGTTCTTC.

The rearrangement joins TRBV19 to TRBJ1-3; D perhaps matches TRBD1 (6 bases). The germline CDR1 and CDR2 sequences are LNHDA and SQIVND (reference sequence). This CDR3 contains 15 residues. The ends were cut back, 3 bases at V and 8 bases at J, with 17 bases in the middle. DNA of the CDR3: TGTGCCAGTAGTATGGGGGCCAAAATCGTGGACACCATATATTTT. Amino acids: CASSMGAKIVDTIYF.

The V call is TRBV19, the J call TRBJ1-2; 8 bases map to TRBD1. The junction had 1 base not matched to a gene; V was cut back by 4 bases and J by 0 bases. Germline V gives CDR1 LNHDA, CDR2 SQIVND (reference sequence). This CDR3 spans 14 amino acids. Written as DNA, the CDR3 is TGTGCCAGTAGTACGGACAGGGCTAACTATGGCTACACCTTC. Translation: CASSTDRANYGYTF.

J is TRBJ2-5 and V is TRBV13, with TRBD1 matching over 9 bases. This CDR3 spans 15 amino acids. V shed 5 bases and J 1 base; nucleotides not matched to a gene: 5. In germline, CDR1 is PRHDT, CDR2 FYEKMQ (reference sequence). The CDR3: CASSARDRAQETQYF. CDR3 bases: TGTGCCAGCAGCGCTCGGGACAGGGCCCAAGAGACCCAGTACTTC.